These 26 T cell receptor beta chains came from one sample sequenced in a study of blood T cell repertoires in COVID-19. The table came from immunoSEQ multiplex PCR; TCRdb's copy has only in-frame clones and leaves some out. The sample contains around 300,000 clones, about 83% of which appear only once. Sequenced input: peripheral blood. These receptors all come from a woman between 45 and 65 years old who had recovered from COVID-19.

The CDR3 coding sequence is TGTGCCTGGAGCGCAGCGCCCTTATCTGGAAACACCATATATTTT. Amino acid sequence: CAWSAAPLSGNTIYF. The gene calls are TRBV30 and TRBJ1-3; D ambiguous. Trimming removed 3 bases from V and 1 base from J, with 13 bases in between. Germline V lookup: CDR1 GTSNPN, CDR2 SVGIG (reference sequence). The CDR3 loop spans 15 amino acids.

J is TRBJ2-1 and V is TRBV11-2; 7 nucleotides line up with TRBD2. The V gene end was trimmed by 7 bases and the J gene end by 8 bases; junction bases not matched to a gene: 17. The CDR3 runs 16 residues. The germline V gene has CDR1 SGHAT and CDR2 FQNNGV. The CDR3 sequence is CASIDVRAGVIYEQFF. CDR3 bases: TGTGCCAGCATTGACGTCCGGGCGGGAGTGATCTATGAGCAGTTCTTC. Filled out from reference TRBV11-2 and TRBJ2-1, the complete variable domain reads EAGVAQSPRYKIIEKRQSVAFWCNPISGHATLYWYQQILGQGPKLLIQFQNNGVVDDSQLPKDRFSAERLKGVDSTLKIQPAKLEDSAVYLCASIDVRAGVIYEQFFGPGTRLTVL.

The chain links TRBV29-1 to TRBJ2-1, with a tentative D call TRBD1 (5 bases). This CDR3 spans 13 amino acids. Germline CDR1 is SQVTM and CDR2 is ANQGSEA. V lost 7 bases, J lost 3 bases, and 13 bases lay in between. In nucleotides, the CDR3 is TGCAGCGGGGTGGTCCAGGGCTACAATGAGCAGTTCTTC. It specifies CSGVVQGYNEQFF.

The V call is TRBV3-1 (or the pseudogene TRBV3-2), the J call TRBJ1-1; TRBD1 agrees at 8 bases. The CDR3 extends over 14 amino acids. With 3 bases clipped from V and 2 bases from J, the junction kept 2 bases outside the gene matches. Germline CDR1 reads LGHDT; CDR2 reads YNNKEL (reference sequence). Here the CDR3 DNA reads TGTGCCAGCAGCCAGGGACAGGTTAACACTGAAGCTTTCTTT. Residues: CASSQGQVNTEAFF.

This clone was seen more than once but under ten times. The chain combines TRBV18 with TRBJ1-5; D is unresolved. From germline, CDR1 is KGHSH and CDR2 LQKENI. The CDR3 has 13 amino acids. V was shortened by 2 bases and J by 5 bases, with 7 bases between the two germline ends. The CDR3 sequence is CASSPGEDQPQHF. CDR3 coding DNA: TGTGCCAGCTCACCAGGGGAGGATCAGCCCCAGCATTTT.

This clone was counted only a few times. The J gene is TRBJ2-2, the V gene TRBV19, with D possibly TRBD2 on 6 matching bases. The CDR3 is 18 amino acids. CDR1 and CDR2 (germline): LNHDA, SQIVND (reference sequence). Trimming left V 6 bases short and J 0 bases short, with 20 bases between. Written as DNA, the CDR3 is TGTGCCAGTAGAGGGAGCCGGACGGGAGCCACGAACACCGGGGAGCTGTTTTTT. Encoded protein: CASRGSRTGATNTGELFF.

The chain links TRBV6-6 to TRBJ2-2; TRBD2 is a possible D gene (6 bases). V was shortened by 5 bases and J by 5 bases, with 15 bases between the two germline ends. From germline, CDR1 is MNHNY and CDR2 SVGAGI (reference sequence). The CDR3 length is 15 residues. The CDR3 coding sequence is TGTGCCAGCAGTACGCCCGGGGGATTAACCGGGGAGCTGTTTTTT. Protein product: CASSTPGGLTGELFF.

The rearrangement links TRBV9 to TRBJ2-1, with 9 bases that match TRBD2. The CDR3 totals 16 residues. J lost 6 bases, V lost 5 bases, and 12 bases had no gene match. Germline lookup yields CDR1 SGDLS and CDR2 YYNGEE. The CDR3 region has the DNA TGTGCCAGCAGTGGGCGGCGGGGGGGAATCTTCAATGAGCAGTTCTTC. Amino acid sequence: CASSGRRGGIFNEQFF.

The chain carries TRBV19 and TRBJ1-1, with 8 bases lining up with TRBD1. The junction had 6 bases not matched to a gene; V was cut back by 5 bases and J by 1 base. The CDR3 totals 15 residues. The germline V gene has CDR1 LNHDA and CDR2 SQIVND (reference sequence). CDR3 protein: CASSPWTGKNTEAFF. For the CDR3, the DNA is TGTGCCAGTAGTCCATGGACAGGGAAGAACACTGAAGCTTTCTTT.

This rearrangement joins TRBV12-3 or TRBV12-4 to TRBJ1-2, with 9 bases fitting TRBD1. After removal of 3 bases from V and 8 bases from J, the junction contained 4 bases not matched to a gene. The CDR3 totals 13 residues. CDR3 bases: TGTGCCAGCAGTTTGGGACAGGGATACGGCTACACCTTC. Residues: CASSLGQGYGYTF.

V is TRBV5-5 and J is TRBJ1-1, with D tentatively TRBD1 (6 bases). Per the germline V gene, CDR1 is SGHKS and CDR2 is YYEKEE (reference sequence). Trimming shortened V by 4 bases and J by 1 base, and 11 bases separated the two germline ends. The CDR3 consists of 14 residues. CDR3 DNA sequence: TGTGCCAGCAGCCCGGGGACACCGAACACTGAAGCTTTCTTT. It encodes CASSPGTPNTEAFF.

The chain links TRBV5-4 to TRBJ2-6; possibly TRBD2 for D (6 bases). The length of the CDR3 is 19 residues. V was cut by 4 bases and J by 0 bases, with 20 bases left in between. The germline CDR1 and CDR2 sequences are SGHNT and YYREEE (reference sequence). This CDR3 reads CASSPPGTGGNSGANVLTF. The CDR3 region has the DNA TGTGCCAGCAGCCCGCCCGGGACTGGGGGGAACTCTGGGGCCAACGTCCTGACTTTC.

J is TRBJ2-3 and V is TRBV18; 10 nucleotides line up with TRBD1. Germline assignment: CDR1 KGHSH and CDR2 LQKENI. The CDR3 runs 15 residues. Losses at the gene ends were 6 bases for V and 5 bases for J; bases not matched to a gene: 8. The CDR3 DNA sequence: TGTGCCAGCTCGGGCACCGGGACAGGGGTAGATACGCAGTATTTT. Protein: CASSGTGTGVDTQYF.

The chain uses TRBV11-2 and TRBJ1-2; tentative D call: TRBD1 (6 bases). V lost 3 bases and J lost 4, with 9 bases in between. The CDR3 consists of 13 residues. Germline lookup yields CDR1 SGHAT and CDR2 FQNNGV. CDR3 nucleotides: TGTGCCAGCAGCTTCTCAGGGGCCTATGGCTACACCTTC. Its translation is CASSFSGAYGYTF.

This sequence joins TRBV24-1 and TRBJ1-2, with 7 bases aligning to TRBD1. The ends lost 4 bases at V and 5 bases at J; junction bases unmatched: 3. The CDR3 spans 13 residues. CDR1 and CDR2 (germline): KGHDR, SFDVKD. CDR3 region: CATSEGTAYGYTF. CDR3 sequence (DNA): TGTGCCACCAGTGAAGGGACAGCGTATGGCTACACCTTC.

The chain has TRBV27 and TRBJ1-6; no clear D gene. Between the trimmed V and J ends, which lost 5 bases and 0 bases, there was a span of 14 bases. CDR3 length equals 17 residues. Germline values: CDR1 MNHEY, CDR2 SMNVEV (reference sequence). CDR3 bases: TGTGCCAGCAGTGATCTGTCGTCGAGCTCCTATAATTCACCCCTCCACTTT. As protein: CASSDLSSSSYNSPLHF.

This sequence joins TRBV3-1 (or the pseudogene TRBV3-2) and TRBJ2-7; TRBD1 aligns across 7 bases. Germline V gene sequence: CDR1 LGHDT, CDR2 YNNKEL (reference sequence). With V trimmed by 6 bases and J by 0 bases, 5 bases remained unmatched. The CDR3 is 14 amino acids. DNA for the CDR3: TGTGCCAGCAGTACCTGGGACAGCTCCTACGAGCAGTACTTC. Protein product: CASSTWDSSYEQYF.

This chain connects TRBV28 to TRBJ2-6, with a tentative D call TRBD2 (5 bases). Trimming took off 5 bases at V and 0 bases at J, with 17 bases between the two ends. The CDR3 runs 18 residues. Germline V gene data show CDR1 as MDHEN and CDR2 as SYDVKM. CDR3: CASSPPGGMGSGANVLTF. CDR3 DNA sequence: TGTGCCAGCAGTCCCCCAGGAGGTATGGGCTCTGGGGCCAACGTCCTGACTTTC.

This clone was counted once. The chain's CDR3 is CASSFDGGYNEQFF. CDR3 bases: TGTGCCAGCAGCTTTGACGGGGGGTACAATGAGCAGTTCTTC. The chain carries TRBV7-2 and TRBJ2-1; the match to TRBD2 covers 7 bases. This CDR3 spans 14 amino acids. Germline V gives CDR1 SGHTA, CDR2 FQGNSA. With V trimmed by 3 bases and J by 4 bases, 3 bases remained unmatched. Based on the CDR3 plus reference TRBV7-2 and TRBJ2-1, the full variable domain is GAGVSQSPSNKVTEKGKDVELRCDPISGHTALYWYRQSLGQGLEFLIYFQGNSAPDKSGLPSDRFSAERTGGSVSTLTIQRTQQEDSAVYLCASSFDGGYNEQFFGPGTRLTVL.

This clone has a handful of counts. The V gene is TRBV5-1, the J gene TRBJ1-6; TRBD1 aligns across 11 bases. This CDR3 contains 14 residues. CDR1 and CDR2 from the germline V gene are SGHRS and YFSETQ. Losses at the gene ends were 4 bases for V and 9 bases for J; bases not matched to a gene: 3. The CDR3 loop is CASSDGQGASPLHF. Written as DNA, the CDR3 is TGCGCCAGCAGCGACGGACAGGGGGCTTCACCCCTCCACTTT.

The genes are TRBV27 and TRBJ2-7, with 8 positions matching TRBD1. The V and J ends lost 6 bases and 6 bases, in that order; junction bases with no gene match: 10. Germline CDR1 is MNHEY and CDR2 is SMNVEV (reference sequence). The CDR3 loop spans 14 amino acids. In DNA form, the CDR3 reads TGTGCCAGCAGCCCCGACAGGGGAAGAAGCGAGCAGTACTTC. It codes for CASSPDRGRSEQYF.

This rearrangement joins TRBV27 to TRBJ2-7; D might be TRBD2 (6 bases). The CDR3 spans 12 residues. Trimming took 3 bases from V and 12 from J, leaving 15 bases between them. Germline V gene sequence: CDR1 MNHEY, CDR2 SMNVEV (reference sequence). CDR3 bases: TGTGCCAGCAGTTTGGAAGGAGGGAGGACGTACTTC. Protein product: CASSLEGGRTYF.

Here the CDR3 reads CATGTSGGQETQYF. CDR3 coding DNA: TGTGCCACAGGGACTAGCGGGGGACAAGAGACCCAGTACTTC. The gene calls are TRBV10-3 and TRBJ2-5; 14 nucleotides match TRBD2. The CDR3 spans 14 residues. The junction had 3 bases not matched to a gene; V was cut back by 10 bases and J by 2 bases. Germline CDR1 reads ENHRY; CDR2 reads SYGVKD.

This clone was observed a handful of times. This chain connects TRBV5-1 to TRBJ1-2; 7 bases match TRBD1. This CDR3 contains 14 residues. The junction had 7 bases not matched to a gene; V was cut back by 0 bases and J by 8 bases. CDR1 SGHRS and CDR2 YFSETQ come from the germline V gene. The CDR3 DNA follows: TGCGCCAGCAGCTTGGACGGGACAGCTGGGGGCTACACCTTC. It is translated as CASSLDGTAGGYTF.

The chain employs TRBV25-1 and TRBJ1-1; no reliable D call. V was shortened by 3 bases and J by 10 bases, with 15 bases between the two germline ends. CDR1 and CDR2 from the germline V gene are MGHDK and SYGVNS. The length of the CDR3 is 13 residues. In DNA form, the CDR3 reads TGTGCCAGCAGTGAGACGGGGTCAACGATAGCTTTCTTT. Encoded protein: CASSETGSTIAFF. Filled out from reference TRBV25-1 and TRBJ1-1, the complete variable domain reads EADIYQTPRYLVIGTGKKITLECSQTMGHDKMYWYQQDPGMELHLIHYSYGVNSTEKGDLSSESTVSRIRTEHFPLTLESARPSHTSQYLCASSETGSTIAFFGQGTRLTVV.

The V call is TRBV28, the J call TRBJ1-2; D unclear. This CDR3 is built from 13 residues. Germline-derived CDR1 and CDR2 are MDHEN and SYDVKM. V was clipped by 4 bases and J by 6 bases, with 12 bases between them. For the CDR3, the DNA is TGTGCCAGCAGTTCCAGGACGGGAGATGGCTACACCTTC. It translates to CASSSRTGDGYTF.